Listed here are 10 T cell receptor beta chains from one sample, sequenced in a study of response to subunit inactivated influenza vaccine. TCRdb recomputed calls from the RT-PCR reads with MiXCR, one row per CDR3 protein. The repertoire holds roughly 620,000 distinct CDR3 sequences, with around 11% as singletons. These data were also reused for a study on T cells expressing NK-cell markers. This second report adds: As the method of synthesis, 5'RACE template switching with UMIs yielded TCR beta cDNA.

The sample here was PBMCs from blood, taken on the day of vaccination. These receptors were taken from a man in his fifties or sixties who received an inactivated influenza vaccine.

The chain carries TRBV7-6 and TRBJ2-2; D may be TRBD2 (6 bases). With 5 bases removed from V and 1 base from J, the gap between germline ends came to 11 bases. Germline V gene sequence: CDR1 SGHVS, CDR2 FNYEAQ. The CDR3 is made up of 15 amino acids. The CDR3 bases are TGTGCCAGCAGCCGGGGAGGTCTGAACACCGGGGAGCTGTTTTTT. Protein product: CASSRGGLNTGELFF.

This clonotype was counted ten times or more. CDR3 nucleotides: TGTGCCAGCAGTTCTCCACCCCTCGGGACAGGGGAGGAGTGGAACACTGAAGCTTTCTTT. It encodes CASSSPPLGTGEEWNTEAFF. The chain recombines TRBV6-2 or TRBV6-3 with TRBJ1-1, with TRBD1 identical over 10 bases. V lost 4 bases, J lost 1 base, and 18 bases stayed unmatched. In germline, CDR1 is MNHEY, CDR2 SVGEGT. The CDR3 sequence is 20 residues long.

This clonotype occurred a few times. V gene TRBV30 combines with J gene TRBJ2-1, with no clear D. This CDR3 is built from 13 residues. V lost 0 bases and J 7 bases, leaving 10 bases between the germline ends. CDR1 is GTSNPN, CDR2 SVGIG, per germline (reference sequence). The CDR3 region is CAWSVLSGNEQFF. DNA for the CDR3: TGTGCCTGGAGTGTACTTAGTGGGAATGAGCAGTTCTTC.

The chain combines TRBV5-1 with TRBJ2-3; D uncertain. The ends were cut back, 1 base at V and 0 bases at J, with 9 bases in the middle. Germline CDR1 reads SGHRS; CDR2 reads YFSETQ. This CDR3 comprises 15 residues. The CDR3 bases are TGCGCCAGCAGCTTGTTTCCGGAAAGCACAGATACGCAGTATTTT. Translating it yields CASSLFPESTDTQYF.

This clonotype has a handful of counts. The J gene is TRBJ2-1, the V gene TRBV7-9, with 10 bases identical to TRBD2. The CDR3 loop spans 17 amino acids. Losses at the gene ends were 5 bases for V and 7 bases for J; bases not matched to a gene: 14. CDR1 SEHNR and CDR2 FQNEAQ come from the germline V gene (reference sequence). CDR3 nucleotides: TGTGCCAGCAGCACCTCCCTCGCCAGCGGGAGGGCGAATGAGCAGTTCTTC. Encoded protein: CASSTSLASGRANEQFF.

The chain uses TRBV6-2 or TRBV6-3 and TRBJ2-7; 9 bases are shared with TRBD2. From germline, CDR1 is MNHEY and CDR2 SVGEGT. The CDR3 totals 14 residues. Trimming took 7 bases from V and 3 from J; bases not matched to a gene: 7. Here the CDR3 reads CASTAAGGSYEQYF. CDR3 sequence (DNA): TGTGCCAGCACCGCAGCGGGAGGAAGCTACGAGCAGTACTTC.

The V call is TRBV21-1, the J call TRBJ2-1; the D segment call TRBD1 is taken from the table without a DNA check. TRBV21-1 is a documented pseudogene. The CDR3 has 14 residues. CDR3 protein: CASSPGDIYNEQFF. Written as DNA, the CDR3 is TGTGCCAGCAGCCCAGGGGACATCTACAATGAGCAGTTCTTC.

This clonotype was counted at least ten times. This sequence joins TRBV2 and TRBJ2-5, with 12 bases fitting TRBD1. J gave up 6 bases and V 6 bases, and 23 bases lay outside the gene matches. Per the germline V gene, CDR1 is SNHLY and CDR2 is FYNNEI. The CDR3 is made up of 20 amino acids. The DNA of the CDR3 is TGTGCCAGCAGCCCCCGGGTGTCGGGACAGGGGGCAGGATTTAGAAAGACCCAGTACTTC. It translates to CASSPRVSGQGAGFRKTQYF.

This sequence joins TRBV15 and TRBJ2-1, with 10 positions matching TRBD2. Trimming removed 0 bases from V and 0 bases from J; junction bases left unmatched: 11. The length of the CDR3 is 20 residues. Per germline, CDR1 LNHNV and CDR2 YYDKDF (reference sequence). CDR3 DNA: TGTGCCACCAGCAGAGATATACGAGCGGGAGGGGGACCCTCCTACAATGAGCAGTTCTTC. Encoded protein: CATSRDIRAGGGPSYNEQFF.

The genes are TRBV12-3 or TRBV12-4 and TRBJ1-1; D uncertain. The CDR3 extends over 15 amino acids. The V end was cut by 0 bases, the J end by 1 base, with 9 bases between. The CDR3 DNA reads TGTGCCAGCAGTTTAGCGTGGACCGGGAACACTGAAGCTTTCTTT. This gives the protein CASSLAWTGNTEAFF.